This paragraph reports one TCR beta chain. A read error may account for a junction end that differs from germline. Produced via immunoSEQ multiplex PCR; TCRdb's table is partial and in-frame only. Of 100,000 to 150,000 clones in the sample, around 70% were seen once. This sample stems from a study of blood T cell repertoires in COVID-19. Germline-derived CDR1 and CDR2 are MNHEY and SVGAGI. There are 12 residues in the CDR3. The receptor's source is a man in his sixties with acute or convalescent COVID-19. The V call is TRBV6-5, the J call TRBJ1-5, with D hard to call. The sample consisted of peripheral blood. The CDR3 spells CASSSGKQPQHF. For the CDR3, the DNA is TGTGCCAGCAGTTCTGGCAAGCAGCCCCAGCATTTT.